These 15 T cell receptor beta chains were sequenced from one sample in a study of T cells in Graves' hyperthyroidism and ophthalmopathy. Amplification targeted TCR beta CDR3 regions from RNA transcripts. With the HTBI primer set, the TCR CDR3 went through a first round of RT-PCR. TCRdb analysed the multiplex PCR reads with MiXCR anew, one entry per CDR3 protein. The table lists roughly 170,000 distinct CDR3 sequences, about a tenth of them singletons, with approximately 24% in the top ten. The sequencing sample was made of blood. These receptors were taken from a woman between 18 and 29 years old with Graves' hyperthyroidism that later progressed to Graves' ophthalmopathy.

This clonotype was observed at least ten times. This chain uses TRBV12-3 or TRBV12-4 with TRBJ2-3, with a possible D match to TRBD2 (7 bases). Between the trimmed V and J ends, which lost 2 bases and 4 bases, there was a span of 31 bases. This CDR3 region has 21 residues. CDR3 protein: CASSLRLARPRGGLTSDTQYF. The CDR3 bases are TGTGCCAGCAGTTTAAGGCTGGCGAGACCGAGGGGGGGGCTTACTTCAGATACGCAGTATTTT.

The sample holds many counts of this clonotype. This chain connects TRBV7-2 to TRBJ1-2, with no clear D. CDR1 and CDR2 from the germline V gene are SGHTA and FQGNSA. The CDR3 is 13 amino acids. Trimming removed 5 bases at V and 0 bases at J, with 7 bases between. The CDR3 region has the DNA TGTGCCAGCAGCGAGGGAACTAACTATGGCTACACCTTC. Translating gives CASSEGTNYGYTF.

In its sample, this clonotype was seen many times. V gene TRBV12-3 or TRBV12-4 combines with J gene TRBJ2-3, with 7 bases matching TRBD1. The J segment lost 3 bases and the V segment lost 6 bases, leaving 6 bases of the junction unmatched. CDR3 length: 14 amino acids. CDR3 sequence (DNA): TGTGCCAGCAGCCCAGGGGGTAAGACAGATACGCAGTATTTT. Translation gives CASSPGGKTDTQYF.

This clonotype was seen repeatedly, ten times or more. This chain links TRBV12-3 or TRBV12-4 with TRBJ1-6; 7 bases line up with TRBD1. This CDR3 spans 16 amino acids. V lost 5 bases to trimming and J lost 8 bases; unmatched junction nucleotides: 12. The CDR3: CASSHRGYVSDSPLHF. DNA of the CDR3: TGTGCCAGCAGTCACAGGGGTTATGTGTCGGATTCACCCCTCCACTTT.

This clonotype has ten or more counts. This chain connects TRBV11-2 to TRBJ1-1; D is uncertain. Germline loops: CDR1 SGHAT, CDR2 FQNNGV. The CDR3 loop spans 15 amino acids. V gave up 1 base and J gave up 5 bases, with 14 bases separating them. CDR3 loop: CASSLVKGRRTEAFF. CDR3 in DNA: TGTGCCAGCAGCTTAGTGAAGGGTAGGAGGACTGAAGCTTTCTTT.

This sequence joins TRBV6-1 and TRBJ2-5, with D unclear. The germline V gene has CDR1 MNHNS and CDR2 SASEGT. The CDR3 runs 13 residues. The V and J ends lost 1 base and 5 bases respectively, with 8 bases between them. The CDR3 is CASSEDYMETQYF. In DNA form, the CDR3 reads TGTGCCAGCAGTGAAGACTATATGGAGACCCAGTACTTC.

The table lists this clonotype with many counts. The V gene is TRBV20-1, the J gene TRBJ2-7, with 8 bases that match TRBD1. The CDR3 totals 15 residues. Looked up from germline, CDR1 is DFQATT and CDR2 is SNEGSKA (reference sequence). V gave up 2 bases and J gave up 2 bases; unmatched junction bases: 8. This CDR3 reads CSARRGAGGTYEQYF. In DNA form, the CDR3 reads TGCAGTGCTAGAAGGGGGGCAGGGGGCACCTACGAGCAGTACTTC.

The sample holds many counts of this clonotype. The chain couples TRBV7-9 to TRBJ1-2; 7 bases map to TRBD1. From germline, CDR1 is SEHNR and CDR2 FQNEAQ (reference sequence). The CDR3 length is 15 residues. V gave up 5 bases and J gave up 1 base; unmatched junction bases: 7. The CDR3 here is CASSRGQVINYGYTF. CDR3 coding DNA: TGTGCCAGCAGCCGAGGACAGGTCATTAACTATGGCTACACCTTC.

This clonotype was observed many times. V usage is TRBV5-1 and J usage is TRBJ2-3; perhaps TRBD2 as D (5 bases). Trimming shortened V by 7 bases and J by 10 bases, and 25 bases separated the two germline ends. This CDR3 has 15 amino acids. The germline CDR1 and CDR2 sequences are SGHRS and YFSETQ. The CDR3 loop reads CASGLRDSGSGAQYF. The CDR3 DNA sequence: TGCGCCAGCGGACTCCGAGACTCTGGATCTGGTGCGCAGTATTTT.

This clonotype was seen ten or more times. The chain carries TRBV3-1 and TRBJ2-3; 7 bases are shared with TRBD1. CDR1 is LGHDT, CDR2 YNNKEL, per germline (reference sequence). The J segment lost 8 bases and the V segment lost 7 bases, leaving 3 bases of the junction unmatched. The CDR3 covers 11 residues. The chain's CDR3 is CASTHRGTQYF. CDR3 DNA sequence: TGTGCCAGCACCCACAGGGGTACGCAGTATTTT.

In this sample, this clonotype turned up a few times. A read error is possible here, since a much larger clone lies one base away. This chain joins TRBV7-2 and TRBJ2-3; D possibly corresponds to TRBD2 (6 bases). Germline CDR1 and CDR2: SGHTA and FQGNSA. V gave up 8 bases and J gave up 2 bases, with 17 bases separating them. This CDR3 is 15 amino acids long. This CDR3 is CASGWAGNPTDTQYF. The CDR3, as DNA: TGTGCCAGCGGCTGGGCGGGAAACCCCACAGATACGCAGTATTTT.

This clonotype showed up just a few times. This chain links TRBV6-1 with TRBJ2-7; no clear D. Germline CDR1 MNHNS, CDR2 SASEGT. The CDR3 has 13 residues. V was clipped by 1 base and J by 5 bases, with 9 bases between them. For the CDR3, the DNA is TGTGCCAGCAGTGAAGGCAGGCTAAACGAGCAGTACTTC. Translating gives CASSEGRLNEQYF.

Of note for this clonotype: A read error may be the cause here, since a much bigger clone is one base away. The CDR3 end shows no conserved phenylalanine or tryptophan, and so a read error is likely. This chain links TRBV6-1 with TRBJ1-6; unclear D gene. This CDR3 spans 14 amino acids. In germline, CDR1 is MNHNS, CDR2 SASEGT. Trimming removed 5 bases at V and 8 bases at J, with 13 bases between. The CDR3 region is CASSKGYKDSPLHL. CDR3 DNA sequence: TGTGCCAGCAGTAAAGGGTATAAGGATTCACCCCTCCACCTT.

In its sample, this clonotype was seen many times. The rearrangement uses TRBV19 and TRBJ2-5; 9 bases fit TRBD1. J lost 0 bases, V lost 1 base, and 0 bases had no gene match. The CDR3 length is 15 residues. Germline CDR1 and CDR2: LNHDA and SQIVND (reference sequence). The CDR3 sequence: CASSIGTGDQETQYF. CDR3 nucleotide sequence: TGTGCCAGTAGTATAGGGACAGGGGACCAAGAGACCCAGTACTTC.

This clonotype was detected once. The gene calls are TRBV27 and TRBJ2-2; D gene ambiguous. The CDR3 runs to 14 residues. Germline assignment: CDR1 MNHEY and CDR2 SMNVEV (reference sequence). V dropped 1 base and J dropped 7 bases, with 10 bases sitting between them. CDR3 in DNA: TGTGCCAGCAGTTTATACATTTCAGGCGGGGAGCTGTTTTTT. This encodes CASSLYISGGELFF.